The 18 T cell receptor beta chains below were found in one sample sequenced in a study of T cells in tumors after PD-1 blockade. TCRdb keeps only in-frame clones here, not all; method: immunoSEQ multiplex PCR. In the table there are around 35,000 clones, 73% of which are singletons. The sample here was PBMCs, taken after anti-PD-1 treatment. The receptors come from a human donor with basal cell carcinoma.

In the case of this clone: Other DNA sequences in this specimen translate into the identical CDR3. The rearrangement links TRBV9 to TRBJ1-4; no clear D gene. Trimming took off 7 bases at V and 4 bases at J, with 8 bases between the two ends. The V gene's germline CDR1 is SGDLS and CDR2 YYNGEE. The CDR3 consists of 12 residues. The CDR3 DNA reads TGTGCCAGCTCCGTAGGTAATGAAAAACTGTTTTTT. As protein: CASSVGNEKLFF.

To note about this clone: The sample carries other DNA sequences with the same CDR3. The CDR3 sequence: CASSLLVGSRTQYF. The CDR3 DNA sequence: TGTGCCAGCAGCTTATTGGTGGGGTCTAGAACCCAGTACTTC. The chain joins TRBV7-2 to TRBJ2-5, with no clear D. The CDR3 sequence is 14 residues long. CDR1 and CDR2 (germline): SGHTA, FQGNSA. Between the trimmed V and J ends, which lost 2 bases and 8 bases, there was a span of 15 bases.

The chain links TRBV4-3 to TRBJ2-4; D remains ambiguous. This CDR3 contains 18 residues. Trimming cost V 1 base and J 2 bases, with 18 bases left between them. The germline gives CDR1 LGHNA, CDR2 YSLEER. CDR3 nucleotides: TGCGCCAGCAGCCAAGGAATTCTAGTGGTGGAAACCAAAAACATTCAGTACTTC. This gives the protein CASSQGILVVETKNIQYF.

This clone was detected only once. CDR3 in amino acids: CASSPGLAGVISWDEQFF. CDR3 sequence (DNA): TGCGCCAGCAGCCCGGGACTAGCGGGAGTAATAAGTTGGGATGAGCAGTTCTTC. V gene TRBV4-3 combines with J gene TRBJ2-1; 14 nucleotides match TRBD2. CDR1 and CDR2 from the germline V gene are LGHNA and YSLEER. The CDR3 is made up of 18 amino acids. With V trimmed by 4 bases and J by 8 bases, 13 bases remained unmatched.

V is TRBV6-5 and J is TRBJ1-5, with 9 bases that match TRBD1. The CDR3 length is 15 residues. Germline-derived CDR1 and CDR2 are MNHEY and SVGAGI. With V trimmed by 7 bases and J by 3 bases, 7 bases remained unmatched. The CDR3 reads CASTPDRGDNQPQHF. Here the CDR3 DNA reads TGTGCCAGCACCCCGGACAGGGGTGACAATCAGCCCCAGCATTTT.

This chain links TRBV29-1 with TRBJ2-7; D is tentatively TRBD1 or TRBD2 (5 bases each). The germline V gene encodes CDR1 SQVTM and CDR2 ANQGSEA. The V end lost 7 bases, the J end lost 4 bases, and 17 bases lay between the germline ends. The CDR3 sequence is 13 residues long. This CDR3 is CSAATGLPYEQYF. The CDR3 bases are TGCAGCGCAGCAACGGGGCTCCCTTACGAGCAGTACTTC.

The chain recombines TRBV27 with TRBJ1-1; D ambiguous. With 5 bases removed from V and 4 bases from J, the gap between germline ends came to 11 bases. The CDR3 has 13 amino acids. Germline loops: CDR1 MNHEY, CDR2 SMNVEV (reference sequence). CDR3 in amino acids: CASSPRRVTEAFF. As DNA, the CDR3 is TGTGCCAGCAGTCCTCGTAGGGTCACTGAAGCTTTCTTT.

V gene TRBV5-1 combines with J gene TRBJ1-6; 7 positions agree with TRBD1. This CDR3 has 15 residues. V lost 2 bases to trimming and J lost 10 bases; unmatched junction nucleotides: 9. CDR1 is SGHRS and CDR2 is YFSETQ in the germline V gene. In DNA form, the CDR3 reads TGCGCCAGCAGCTTCACAGGGACAGCTGGGTCACCCCTCCACTTT. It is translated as CASSFTGTAGSPLHF.

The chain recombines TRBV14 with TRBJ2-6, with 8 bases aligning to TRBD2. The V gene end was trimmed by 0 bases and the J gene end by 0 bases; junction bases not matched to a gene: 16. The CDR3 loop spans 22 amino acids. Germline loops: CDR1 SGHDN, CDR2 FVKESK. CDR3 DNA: TGTGCCAGCAGCCAAGATACAGTAGGTGGTCTAGCGGGTTCCTCTGGGGCCAACGTCCTGACTTTC. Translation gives CASSQDTVGGLAGSSGANVLTF.

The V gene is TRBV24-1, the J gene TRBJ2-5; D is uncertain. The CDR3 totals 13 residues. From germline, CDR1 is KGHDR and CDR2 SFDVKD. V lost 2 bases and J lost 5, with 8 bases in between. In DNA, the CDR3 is TGTGCCACCAGTGATTGGGTTGGGGAGACCCAGTACTTC. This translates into CATSDWVGETQYF.

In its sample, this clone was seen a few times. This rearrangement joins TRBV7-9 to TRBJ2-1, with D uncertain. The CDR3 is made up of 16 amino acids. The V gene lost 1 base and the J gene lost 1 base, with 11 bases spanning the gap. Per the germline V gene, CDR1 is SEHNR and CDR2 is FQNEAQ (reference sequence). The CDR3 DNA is TGTGCCAGCAGCTTAGAAGACACGGTGTCCTACAATGAGCAGTTCTTC. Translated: CASSLEDTVSYNEQFF.

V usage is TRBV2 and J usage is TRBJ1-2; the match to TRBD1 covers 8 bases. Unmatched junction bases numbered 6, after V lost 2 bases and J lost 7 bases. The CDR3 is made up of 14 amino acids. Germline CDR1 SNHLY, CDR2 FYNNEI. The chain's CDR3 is CASSELQGASGYTF. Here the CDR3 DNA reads TGTGCCAGCAGTGAACTCCAGGGGGCCAGTGGCTACACCTTC. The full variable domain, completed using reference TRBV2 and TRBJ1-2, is EPEVTQTPSHQVTQMGQEVILRCVPISNHLYFYWYRQILGQKVEFLVSFYNNEISEKSEIFDDQFSVERPDGSNFTLKIRSTKLEDSAMYFCASSELQGASGYTFGSGTRLTVV.

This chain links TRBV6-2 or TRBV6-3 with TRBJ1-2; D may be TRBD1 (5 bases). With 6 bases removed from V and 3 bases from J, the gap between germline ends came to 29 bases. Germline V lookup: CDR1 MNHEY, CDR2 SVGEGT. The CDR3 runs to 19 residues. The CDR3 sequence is CASSQAFLLRAGLHYGYTF. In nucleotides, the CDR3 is TGTGCCAGCAGCCAAGCCTTCCTGCTCCGCGCGGGGCTTCACTATGGCTACACCTTC.

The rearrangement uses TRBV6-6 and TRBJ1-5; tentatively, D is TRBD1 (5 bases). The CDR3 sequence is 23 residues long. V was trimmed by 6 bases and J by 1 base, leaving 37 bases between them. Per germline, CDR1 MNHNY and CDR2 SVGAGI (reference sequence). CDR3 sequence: CASSSLKAPHMPGQVSSNQPQHF. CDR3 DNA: TGTGCCAGCAGCTCGCTAAAGGCTCCACATATGCCAGGGCAGGTTTCGAGCAATCAGCCCCAGCATTTT.

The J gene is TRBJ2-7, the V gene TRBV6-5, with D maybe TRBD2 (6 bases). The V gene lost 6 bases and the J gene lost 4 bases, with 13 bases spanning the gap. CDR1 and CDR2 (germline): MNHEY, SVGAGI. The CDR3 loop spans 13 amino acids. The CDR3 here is CASSRSGGYEQYF. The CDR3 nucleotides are TGTGCCAGCAGCCGCAGCGGAGGGTACGAGCAGTACTTC.

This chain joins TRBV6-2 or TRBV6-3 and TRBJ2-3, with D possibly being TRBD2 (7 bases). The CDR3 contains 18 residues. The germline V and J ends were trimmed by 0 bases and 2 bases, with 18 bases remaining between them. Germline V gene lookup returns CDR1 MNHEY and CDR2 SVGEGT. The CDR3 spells CASSYSARGARDTDTQYF. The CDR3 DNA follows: TGTGCCAGCAGTTACTCGGCCCGGGGGGCCAGAGACACAGATACGCAGTATTTT.

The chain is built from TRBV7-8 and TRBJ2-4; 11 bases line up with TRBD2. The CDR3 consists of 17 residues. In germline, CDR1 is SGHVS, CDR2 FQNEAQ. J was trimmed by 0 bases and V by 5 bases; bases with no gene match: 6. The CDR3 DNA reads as TGTGCCAGCAGCATCGATAGCGGGGGGGTAGCCAAAAACATTCAGTACTTC. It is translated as CASSIDSGGVAKNIQYF.

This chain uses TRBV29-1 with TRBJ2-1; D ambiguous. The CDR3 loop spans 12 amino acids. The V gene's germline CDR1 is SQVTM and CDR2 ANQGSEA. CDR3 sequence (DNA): TGCAGTCTTCTCAGTCCCTACAATGAGCAGTTCTTC. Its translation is CSLLSPYNEQFF.